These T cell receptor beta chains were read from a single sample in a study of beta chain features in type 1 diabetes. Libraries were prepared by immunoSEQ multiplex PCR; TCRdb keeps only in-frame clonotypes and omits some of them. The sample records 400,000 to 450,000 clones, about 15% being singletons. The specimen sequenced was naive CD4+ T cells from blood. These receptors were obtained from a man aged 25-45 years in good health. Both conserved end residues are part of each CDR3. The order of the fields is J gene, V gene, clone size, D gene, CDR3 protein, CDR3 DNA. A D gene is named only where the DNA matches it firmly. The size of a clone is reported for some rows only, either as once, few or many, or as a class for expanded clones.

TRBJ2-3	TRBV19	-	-	CASSVGEVSLGDTQYF	TGTGCCAGTAGTGTAGGGGAAGTGTCATTAGGAGATACGCAGTATTTT
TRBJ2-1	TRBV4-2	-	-	CASSHAFRGLSYNEQFF	TGTGCCAGCAGCCACGCCTTCCGAGGCCTCTCCTACAATGAGCAGTTCTTC
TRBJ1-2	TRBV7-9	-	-	CASSMSRGSLTF	TGTGCCAGCAGCATGTCACGTGGGAGCCTCACCTTC
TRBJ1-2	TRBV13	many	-	CASGQGGGYTF	TGTGCCAGCGGGCAGGGAGGAGGCTACACCTTC
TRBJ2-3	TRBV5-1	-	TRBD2	CASSQGLAGLTDTQYF	TGCGCCAGCAGCCAGGGACTAGCGGGATTAACAGATACGCAGTATTTT
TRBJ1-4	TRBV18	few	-	CASSKQAGEKLFF	TGTGCCAGCTCCAAGCAAGCGGGGGAAAAACTGTTTTTT
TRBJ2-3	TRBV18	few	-	CASSPRDLLDTQYF	TGTGCCAGCTCACCGCGGGATTTGTTAGATACGCAGTATTTT
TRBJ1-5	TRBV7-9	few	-	CASSLGQINQPQHF	TGTGCCAGCAGCTTGGGGCAGATCAATCAGCCCCAGCATTTT
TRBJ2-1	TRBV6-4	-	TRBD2	CASRPGVLAGGYNEQFF	TGTGCCAGCAGGCCGGGGGTACTAGCGGGAGGTTACAATGAGCAGTTCTTC
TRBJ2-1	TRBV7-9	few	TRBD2	CASSLRELDNEQFF	TGTGCCAGCAGCTTGCGGGAGCTGGACAATGAGCAGTTCTTC
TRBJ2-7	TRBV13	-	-	CASSLVRQAHEQYF	TGTGCCAGCAGCTTAGTCCGACAGGCCCACGAGCAGTACTTC
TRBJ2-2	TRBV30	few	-	CAWITGSPGSMPPTGELFF	TGTGCCTGGATAACAGGGTCACCTGGGTCTATGCCTCCCACCGGGGAGCTGTTTTTT
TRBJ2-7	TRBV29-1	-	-	CSVEDGSYEQYF	TGCAGCGTCGAAGACGGGTCCTACGAGCAGTACTTC
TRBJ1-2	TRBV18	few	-	CASSPDQWGYTF	TGTGCCAGCTCACCAGATCAGTGGGGCTACACCTTC
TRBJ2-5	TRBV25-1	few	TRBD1	CASRAQGAWEQYF	TGTGCCAGCAGGGCACAGGGGGCGTGGGAGCAGTACTTC
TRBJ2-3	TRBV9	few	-	CASSVGLPSTDTQYF	TGTGCCAGCAGCGTAGGGCTACCAAGCACAGATACGCAGTATTTT
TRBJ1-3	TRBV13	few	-	CASSFRGHAGNTIYF	TGTGCCAGCAGCTTCCGGGGGCATGCGGGAAACACCATATATTTT
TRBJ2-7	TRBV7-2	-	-	CASSPLLGRSEQYF	TGTGCCAGCAGCCCTCTCCTCGGCAGATCCGAGCAGTACTTC
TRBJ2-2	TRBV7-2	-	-	CASSLRSRGTGELFF	TGTGCCAGCAGCTTACGCAGTCGCGGCACCGGGGAGCTGTTTTTT
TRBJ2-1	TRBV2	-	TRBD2	CASFPGLAGDEQFF	TGTGCCAGTTTCCCGGGACTAGCGGGAGATGAGCAGTTCTTC
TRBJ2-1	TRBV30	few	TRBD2	CAWSGWTSGLQSSYNEQFF	TGTGCCTGGAGTGGATGGACTAGCGGGCTACAAAGCTCCTACAATGAGCAGTTCTTC
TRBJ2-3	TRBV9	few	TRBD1	CASSVGTGGTDTQYF	TGTGCCAGCAGCGTAGGTACAGGGGGCACAGATACGCAGTATTTT
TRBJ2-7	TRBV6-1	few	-	CASSALGVTAYEQYF	TGTGCCAGCAGTGCGCTTGGGGTAACCGCCTACGAGCAGTACTTC
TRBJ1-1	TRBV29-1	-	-	CSVEFQVNTEAFF	TGCAGCGTTGAATTCCAGGTGAACACTGAAGCTTTCTTT
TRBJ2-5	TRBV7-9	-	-	CASSLWVGDQETQYF	TGTGCCAGCAGCTTATGGGTAGGAGACCAAGAGACCCAGTACTTC
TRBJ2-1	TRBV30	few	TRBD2	CAWSVLTSAAGDEQFF	TGTGCCTGGAGTGTATTGACTAGCGCCGCTGGAGATGAGCAGTTCTTC
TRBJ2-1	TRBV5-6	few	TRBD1	CASSLTTGVAYNEQFF	TGTGCCAGCAGCCTCACGACAGGGGTTGCCTACAATGAGCAGTTCTTC
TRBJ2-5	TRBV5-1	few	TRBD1	CASTRDSMQTQYF	TGCGCCAGCACCAGGGACAGTATGCAGACCCAGTACTTC
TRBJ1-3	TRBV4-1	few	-	CASSQTESGNTIYF	TGCGCCAGCAGCCAAACAGAAAGTGGAAACACCATATATTTT
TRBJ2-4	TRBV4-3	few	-	CASSQDIGKAKNIQYF	TGCGCCAGCAGCCAAGATATTGGCAAAGCCAAAAACATTCAGTACTTC
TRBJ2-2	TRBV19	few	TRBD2	CASSIATSDTGELFF	TGTGCCAGTAGTATTGCGACTAGCGACACCGGGGAGCTGTTTTTT
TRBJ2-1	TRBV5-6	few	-	CASSLGFEQFF	TGTGCCAGCAGCTTAGGGTTTGAGCAGTTCTTC
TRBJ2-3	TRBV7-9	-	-	CASSIGAGGTDTQYF	TGTGCCAGCAGCATAGGCGCAGGGGGCACAGATACGCAGTATTTT
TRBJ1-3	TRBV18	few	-	CASSPRDISGNTIYF	TGTGCCAGCTCACCACGAGATATCTCTGGAAACACCATATATTTT
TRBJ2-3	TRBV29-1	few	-	CSVRDSWRTDTQYF	TGCAGCGTACGGGATTCTTGGAGGACAGATACGCAGTATTTT
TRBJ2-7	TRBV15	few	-	CATSRDHLTGSSYEQYF	TGTGCCACCAGCAGAGATCACCTAACAGGTAGCTCCTACGAGCAGTACTTC
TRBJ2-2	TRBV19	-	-	CASSTTGGTGELFF	TGTGCCAGTAGTACTACAGGTGGCACCGGGGAGCTGTTTTTT
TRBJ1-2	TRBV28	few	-	CASSSTRTALTNYGYTF	TGTGCCAGCAGTTCGACCCGGACGGCATTAACTAACTATGGCTACACCTTC
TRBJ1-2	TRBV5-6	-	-	CASSTNLRVYYGYTF	TGTGCCAGCAGCACAAACCTGAGAGTTTACTATGGCTACACCTTC
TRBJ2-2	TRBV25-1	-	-	CASSDQNTGELFF	TGTGCCAGCAGTGATCAGAACACCGGGGAGCTGTTTTTT
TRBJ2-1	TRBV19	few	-	CASSIGGQDNEQFF	TGTGCCAGTAGTATAGGAGGGCAGGACAATGAGCAGTTCTTC
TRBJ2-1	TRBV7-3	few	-	CASSLTPVGLREYNEQFF	TGTGCCAGCAGCTTAACCCCGGTCGGACTAAGGGAGTACAATGAGCAGTTCTTC